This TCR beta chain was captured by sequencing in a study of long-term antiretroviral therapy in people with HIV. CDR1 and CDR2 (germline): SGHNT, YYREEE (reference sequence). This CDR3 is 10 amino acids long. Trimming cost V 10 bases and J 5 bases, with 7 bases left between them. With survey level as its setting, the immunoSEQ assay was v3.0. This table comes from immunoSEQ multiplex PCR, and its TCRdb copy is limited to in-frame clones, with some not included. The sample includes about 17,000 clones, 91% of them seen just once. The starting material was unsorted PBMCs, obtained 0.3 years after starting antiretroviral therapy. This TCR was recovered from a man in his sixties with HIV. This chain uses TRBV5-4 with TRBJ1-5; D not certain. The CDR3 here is CARPDQPQHF. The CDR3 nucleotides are TGTGCCCGCCCCGATCAGCCCCAGCATTTT.